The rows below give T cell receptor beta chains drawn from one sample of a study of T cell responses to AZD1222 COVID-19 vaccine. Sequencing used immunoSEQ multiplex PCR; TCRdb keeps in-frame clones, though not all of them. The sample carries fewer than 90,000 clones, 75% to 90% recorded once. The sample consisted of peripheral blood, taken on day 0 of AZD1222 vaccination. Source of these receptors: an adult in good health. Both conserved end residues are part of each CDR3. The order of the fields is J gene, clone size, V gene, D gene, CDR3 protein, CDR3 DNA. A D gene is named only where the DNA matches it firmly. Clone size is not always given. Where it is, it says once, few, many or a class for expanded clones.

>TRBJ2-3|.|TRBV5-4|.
CASREPGDTQYF
TGTGCCAGCAGGGAACCGGGGGATACGCAGTATTTT
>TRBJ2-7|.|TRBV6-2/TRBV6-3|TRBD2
CASSYPSGTYEQYF
TGTGCCAGCAGTTATCCAAGCGGGACCTACGAGCAGTACTTC
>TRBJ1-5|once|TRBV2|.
CASSTYSNQPQHF
TGTGCCAGCTCCACATATAGCAATCAGCCCCAGCATTTT
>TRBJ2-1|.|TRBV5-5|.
CASSLIAGSYNEQFF
TGTGCCAGCAGCTTGATCGCGGGGTCCTACAATGAGCAGTTCTTC
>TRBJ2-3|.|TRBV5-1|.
CASSRQEDTQYF
TGCGCCAGCAGCCGGCAAGAGGATACGCAGTATTTT
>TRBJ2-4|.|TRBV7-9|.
CASARSGENIQYF
TGTGCCAGCGCGAGGAGTGGCGAGAACATTCAGTACTTC
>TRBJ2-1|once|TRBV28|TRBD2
CASKTSGDNNEQFF
TGTGCCAGCAAGACTAGCGGAGATAACAATGAGCAGTTCTTC
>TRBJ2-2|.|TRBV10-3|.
CAISSKPGDTGELFF
TGTGCCATCAGTTCTAAGCCAGGGGACACCGGGGAGCTGTTTTTT
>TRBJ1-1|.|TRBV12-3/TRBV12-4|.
CASRYSNTEAFF
TGTGCCAGCAGATACAGTAACACTGAAGCTTTCTTT
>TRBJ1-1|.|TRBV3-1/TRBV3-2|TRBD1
CASSQRQGWNTEAFF
TGTGCCAGCAGCCAGAGACAGGGGTGGAACACTGAAGCTTTCTTT
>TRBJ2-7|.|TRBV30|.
CAVALGISPEQYF
TGTGCGGTAGCGTTGGGCATTTCTCCGGAGCAGTACTTC
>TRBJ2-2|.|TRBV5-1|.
CASSLGRPTGELFF
TGCGCCAGCAGCTTGGGGCGGCCGACCGGGGAGCTGTTTTTT
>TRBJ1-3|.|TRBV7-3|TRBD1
CASSSGTGFGNTIYF
TGTGCCAGCAGCTCCGGGACAGGGTTTGGAAACACCATATATTTT
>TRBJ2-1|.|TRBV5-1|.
CASRRESYEQFF
TGCGCCAGCAGACGGGAGAGCTATGAGCAGTTCTTC
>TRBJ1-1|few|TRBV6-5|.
CASSLNRVEDTEAFF
TGTGCCAGCAGCCTGAACAGGGTTGAGGACACTGAAGCTTTCTTT
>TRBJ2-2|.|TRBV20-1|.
CSASSGMGGGELFF
TGCAGTGCTAGTTCCGGGATGGGCGGCGGGGAGCTGTTTTTT
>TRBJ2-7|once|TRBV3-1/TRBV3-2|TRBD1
CASSQEGTASYEQYF
TGTGCCAGCAGCCAAGAGGGGACAGCTTCCTACGAGCAGTACTTC